This T cell receptor (beta chain) appears in the sequencing data of a study of vaccination and CD4 T cells after COVID-19. Study in general: Convalescent patients, SARS-CoV-2 positive by nasal swab PCR, comprised 10 or so mild cases and one severe case. Cells were stimulated with overlapping spike peptides from SARS-CoV-2, HCoV-NL63, HCoV-OC43 and HCoV-229E.

This clonotype ranks as medium-sized. What it binds is not known. As to treatment: roughly 10-day PBMC culture with coronavirus spike peptide pools or control peptides (ViraFEST assay). Sequencing of the DNA from cultured CD4+ T cells was carried out with the Oncomine TCR Beta short-read assay. TCRdb re-derived calls from the PCR reads in MiXCR, one entry per CDR3 protein. This table holds about 5,400 distinct CDR3 sequences, around 47% found once. Looked up from germline, CDR1 is MDHEN and CDR2 is SYDVKM. This CDR3 contains 11 residues. V was cut by 6 bases and J by 4 bases, with 6 bases left in between.

The TCR originated in a human donor who had recovered from COVID-19. Sequencing input: CD4+ T cells from blood, cultured in vitro. The chain has TRBV28 and TRBJ1-2, with TRBD1 as a possible D gene (6 bases). CDR3 bases: TGTGCCAGCAGGACAGGCTATGGCTACACCTTC. Translating gives CASRTGYGYTF.